Listed below are T cell receptor beta chains from one sample, sequenced in a study of post-analysis software for immune sequencing data. Each CDR3 protein gets one entry after TCRdb re-called the PCR reads with MiXCR. The repertoire holds approximately 460,000 distinct CDR3 sequences, with roughly 45% as singletons. The material sequenced was blood. These receptors all stem from a girl between 10 and 17 years old with multiple sclerosis. CDR3s include the opening cysteine and the closing phenylalanine or tryptophan.

len: 15; v_gene: TRBV6-5; CDR3aa: CASSGGLAGESEQFF
len: 14; v_gene: TRBV20-1; CDR3aa: CSAPRGFMGNEQFF
len: 14; v_gene: TRBV18; CDR3aa: CASSPDLSQETQYF
len: 14; v_gene: TRBV20-1; CDR3aa: CSAPSGRGQETQYF
len: 18; v_gene: TRBV7-9; CDR3aa: CASSFGGQGGSSYNEQFF
len: 14; v_gene: TRBV5-1; CDR3aa: CASSLGGSTDTQYF
len: 15; v_gene: TRBV27; CDR3aa: CASSMSTSGANVLTF
len: 17; v_gene: TRBV2; CDR3aa: CASSEKWTGDPNYGYTF
len: 15; v_gene: TRBV20-1; CDR3aa: CSASHPQFVYNEQFF
len: 18; v_gene: TRBV4-1; CDR3aa: CASSQDPWGLADSNEQYF
len: 15; v_gene: TRBV27; CDR3aa: CASSHNRANGPLQFF
len: 16; v_gene: TRBV27; CDR3aa: CASRTTGTGINYGYTF
len: 16; v_gene: TRBV18; CDR3aa: CASSQIQGVSSYEQYF
len: 14; v_gene: TRBV5-1; CDR3aa: CASWTGYSTDTQYF
len: 15; v_gene: TRBV20-1; CDR3aa: CSAPPVTGAHNEQFF
len: 15; v_gene: TRBV5-5; CDR3aa: CAGIGAGTENLEQYF
len: 17; v_gene: TRBV3-1; CDR3aa: CASSQGYTGGTNQPQHF
len: 14; v_gene: TRBV5-5; CDR3aa: CASSLRTASYEQYF
len: 18; v_gene: TRBV27; CDR3aa: CASSFLPGTGEVNYGYTF
len: 14; v_gene: TRBV2; CDR3aa: CASSARQGRTEAFF
len: 17; v_gene: TRBV12-3/TRBV12-4; CDR3aa: CASRAGTGLAGANEQFF
len: 12; v_gene: TRBV4-2; CDR3aa: CASSQDGREQFF
len: 13; v_gene: TRBV29-1; CDR3aa: CSVETDSNYGYTF
len: 12; v_gene: TRBV29-1; CDR3aa: CSVEVERAEQYF
len: 15; v_gene: TRBV10-3; CDR3aa: CAISEATAPSYGYTF
len: 15; v_gene: TRBV5-1; CDR3aa: CASSPRSIPEGTQYF
len: 18; v_gene: TRBV6-5; CDR3aa: CASSYSSAGGPIPHEQFF
len: 13; v_gene: TRBV10-3; CDR3aa: CASSGTAPYKQYF
len: 15; v_gene: TRBV28; CDR3aa: CASSLRQANTGELFF
len: 18; v_gene: TRBV6-4; CDR3aa: CASRQGGTSGGIYNEQFF
len: 15; v_gene: TRBV29-1; CDR3aa: CSVWELRQGEETQYF
len: 14; v_gene: TRBV5-1; CDR3aa: CASSLGLNQETQYF
len: 15; v_gene: TRBV12-3/TRBV12-4; CDR3aa: CASSPMSGRPETQYF
len: 13; v_gene: TRBV7-2; CDR3aa: CASGRTGAYGYTF
len: 17; v_gene: TRBV3-1; CDR3aa: CASSRGGRTESSYEQYF
len: 14; v_gene: TRBV29-1; CDR3aa: CSVVGGWDSYEQYF
len: 13; v_gene: TRBV29-1; CDR3aa: CSVEGDSYYEQYF
len: 15; v_gene: TRBV7-9; CDR3aa: CASSREGVTYNEQFF
len: 16; v_gene: TRBV14; CDR3aa: CASSHTTMRGQNIQYF
len: 15; v_gene: TRBV7-2; CDR3aa: CASSLAGLAINEQFF
len: 14; v_gene: TRBV29-1; CDR3aa: CSTRTGDSYNEQFF
len: 13; v_gene: TRBV28; CDR3aa: CASSLIRNQPQHF
len: 13; v_gene: TRBV5-1; CDR3aa: CASMPSGGNEQFF
len: 15; v_gene: TRBV29-1; CDR3aa: CSVEDRFSGTDTQYF
len: 13; v_gene: TRBV29-1; CDR3aa: CSVVPSDTDTQYF
len: 15; v_gene: TRBV5-1; CDR3aa: CASSLAQGPNNEQYF